This T cell receptor (beta chain) comes out of a study of cytomegalovirus exposure and HLA in healthy donors (TCRdb year 2017). Looking at the study overall: An earlier analysis of some 620 of the donors reported around 280 Gb of sequence data and 95 million to 120 million unique TCR beta sequences obtained from 150 million to 200 million T cells. Roughly 300 gigabases of sequencing data and approximately 80 million unique TCR sequences were included in an early release covering around 600 HLA-typed donors. Among the roughly 400 genotyped donors, approximately 76% belonged to the genetic ancestry cluster associated with self-reported Caucasian donors. The study was designed to test whether signatures of past pathogen exposure could be identified by cataloging public T cell receptors. The study used immunosequencing to profile the T cell repertoires of approximately 690 subjects and linked those repertoires to cytomegalovirus serostatus. Besides the first cohort of approximately 710 subjects, a separate validation cohort made up of about 120 different subjects was used. To predict cytomegalovirus infection status, the study brought together high-throughput TCR immunosequencing, statistical association of individual TCRs with disease status, and machine learning. A later analysis re-examined previously published TCR beta repertoires from more than 600 donors and added high-resolution HLA genotyping to investigate patterns of TCR occurrence. The later analysis used no new phenotypic data to find candidate immune exposures, relying instead on TCR beta sequences and their occurrence across donors. In an earlier analysis of around 540 of the donors, high-throughput TCR beta sequencing was used to judge whether each TCR beta V gene segment behaved as functional or pseudogenic. Donor age, sex, ethnicity and CMV serostatus were compiled alongside the repertoire data. In a later genetic analysis, genome-wide SNP genotypes for about 55% of the 666 donors were used, and that subset was treated as a discovery cohort. Every repertoire in the discovery cohort had been generated on one and the same sequencing platform. HLA typing included class I and class II loci at four-digit resolution. The number of donors typed differed by locus, with 629-630 for A, B, C, DRB1 and DQB1, approximately 500 for DQA1, 606 for DPA1, and 472 for DPB1. Because of strong linkage in the cohort, 5 or 6 DR-DQ haplotypes were treated as single units for association and clustering. Across 398 genotyped donors of the cohort, an average of about 240,000 unique TCR beta nucleotide sequences per donor were sequenced, and roughly 18% of those sequences were non-productive. Study-level results and caveats: When HLA alleles, especially DR and DQ, strongly co-occurred, TCR associations were difficult to assign to individual alleles. According to the authors, the approach could potentially be generalized to other disease states and immunological phenotypes. The earlier analysis of 587 of the donors excluded fewer than 20 rarely observed V segments, including chromosome 9 orphons, because counts were too low. Specific HLA alleles were associated with 15,000 to 20,000 TCR beta sequences at a false discovery rate of 0.05 in a later analysis. The presence/absence analyses assumed that sequencing depth was roughly uniform across donors, and that assumption may not be true. V-gene and J-gene trimming of TCR beta chains was associated with a missense DCLRE1C variant in a later genetic analysis, and the association was replicated in an independent cohort. A later analysis reported that several top co-occurrence clusters appeared linked to parvovirus B19, influenza, CMV and Epstein-Barr virus. Cytomegalovirus status was reported to be diagnosed by the classifier with high specificity and sensitivity in both the original and validation cohorts. A later genetic analysis reported fewer N-insertions in productive TCRs among donors in an Asian-associated ancestry cluster than the roughly 650-donor mean. CMV serostatus was the only immune exposure information available for the cohort. Linkage disequilibrium might explain the correlated functional status among segregating V segments, but an unknown experimental factor could not be ruled out. A group of highly shared sequence variants was considered likely to be a technical artifact of the sequencing pipeline. Most TCR sequences were seen in very few donors, while some public TCRs were found in many individuals. A later analysis found that most CMV-associated TCR beta chains appeared HLA-restricted, with HLA associations seemingly driven largely by CMV exposure. In an earlier analysis of some 550 of the donors, most TCR beta V segments were observed in productive rearrangements about 90% or about 30% of the time, broadly matching IMGT annotations. A later analysis found that TCR association rates varied across HLA loci, with DRB1 alleles showing the most associated TCRs and HLA-C alleles the fewest. The study gave a list of 150 to 200 TCR beta chains associated with cytomegalovirus. The cohort was sequenced for TCR beta chains only, and without alpha or paired-chain data the features that could be detected were limited. A few of the identified cytomegalovirus-associated TCR beta chains were confirmed in vitro to be specific for cytomegalovirus antigens. Because HLA typing was unavailable for some donors at each locus, only the typed subset was used in association tests. In a later analysis, HLA-associated TCR beta chains showed more clonal expansion and lower generation probabilities than non-associated chains that were equally common. A further reported finding was that TCR beta sequences accurately predicted the HLA-A and HLA-B alleles for most subjects in the first cohort.

The cohort comprised around 700 healthy bone marrow donors. Cohort members were all nominally healthy when sampled, although unrecorded immune exposures were likely present. The donor was CMV seronegative and was included in the group of approximately 350 seronegative cohort members. A peripheral blood sample was collected from each donor, and TCR beta sequencing was performed on peripheral blood mononuclear cells. The Qiagen DNeasy Blood Extraction Kit was used to extract genomic DNA from the blood cell samples. Library creation used the immunoSEQ multiplex PCR assay. For the multiplex PCR, a mixture combining 60 forward primers for TCR Vbeta segments and 13 reverse primers for TCR Jbeta segments was used. The CDR3 region of rearranged TCR beta genes was amplified from genomic DNA with a multiplex PCR assay. On the Illumina HiSeq System, the amplified TCR beta libraries were sequenced as 87-base-pair reads. For the original study's pipeline: A later analysis tallied roughly 80 million unique TCR beta chains across the approximately 670 repertoires, and 10 million to 11 million of those chains were shared by two or more donors. Raw reads were error-corrected and collapsed into unique sequences by a nearest-neighbor algorithm in which closely related sequences were merged to remove PCR and sequencing errors. CDR3 sequences were aligned to IMGT reference sequences to assign V, D and J gene segments. For a sequence to be retained, a match of at least six nucleotides was required to both a V gene segment and a J gene segment. Rearrangements were classified as productive when the CDR3 lacked stop codons and remained in frame with V and J, and all other rearrangements were classified as non-productive. Following IMGT convention, CDR3 was defined as the stretch from the second conserved V-encoded cysteine to the conserved J-encoded phenylalanine. In an earlier analysis of just under 600 of the donors, sequences lacking an unambiguous match to a single V gene segment were excluded. In an earlier analysis of approximately 550 of the donors, V segments were called functional above 56.7% productive rearrangements and were called segregating when the between-donor standard deviation exceeded 5%. To diagnose cytomegalovirus status from the catalog of TCR beta chain sequences, a statistical classification framework was built. A later analysis assigned V and J genes by comparing TCR nucleotide sequences with IMGT/GENE-DB human TR gene sequences. Using the TCRdist pipeline, a later analysis assigned CDR3 sequences along with most-parsimonious VDJ recombination scenarios. A later analysis defined each TCR beta chain by its CDR3 amino acid sequence plus V-gene family, and excluded reads lacking a unique V-gene family. To address suspected cross-contamination and a sequencing artifact, a later analysis removed around 600 highly shared, low-generation-probability nucleotide sequences. A later analysis calculated a clonal expansion index for each public chain from normalized within-repertoire ranks of inferred template counts. Generation probabilities in a later analysis came from a VDJ recombination model fitted to out-of-frame rearrangements, and those results were checked against IGoR. In a later analysis, TCR-TCR, TCR-HLA and TCR-CMV co-occurrence was scored with hypergeometric tests, and a repertoire-size bias correction was applied to TCR pairs. In a later analysis, false discovery rates were estimated by permuting HLA or CMV assignments 20 times. In a later analysis, co-occurring TCRs were grouped using DBSCAN, and TCRdist sequence similarity was added for clustering within HLA-allele-positive subsets. Co-occurrence clustering excluded repertoires with fewer than 30,000 or more than 120,000 public chains, plus five with anomalous nucleotide sharing. Imported from immuneACCESS, the table was reduced by TCRdb to in-frame sequences with V and J called. These copies leave out some clones; in studies compared against another copy, an unresolved V gene accounts for under half, and the cause of the remainder is not known. V, J and clone size reflect that table, while D and trimming were determined from the DNA. The sample yields under 150,000 clones; roughly three quarters were counted once. The top ten hold 4% to 6% of the sample.

On this clone: It has no known antigen specificity. Base quality data are lacking; no much larger clone is found one base away.

The sequenced material came from PBMCs. The sequence came from a woman between 50 and 59 years old in good health and CMV-seronegative.

The CDR3 sequence is CASRVGTNYGYTF. The sequence in DNA is TGTGCCAGCCGAGTCGGGACTAACTATGGCTACACCTTC. The chain uses TRBV6-5 and TRBJ1-2, with no confident D gene call. According to the germline V gene, CDR1 reads MNHEY and CDR2 reads SVGAGI. V gives up 8 bases and J gives up 0 bases, and the segment between their germline ends measures 10 bases. Including the terminal cysteine and phenylalanine, the CDR3 comprises 13 residues. Of all the DNA, just the CDR3 is kept, 39 bases in frame from base 1.